The 23 T cell receptor beta chains below all came from one sample that was sequenced in a study of identical twins. One entry per CDR3 protein results from TCRdb running MiXCR on the 5' RACE reads. The repertoire holds 1.5 million to 2 million distinct CDR3 sequences, around a third seen once, with about 0.3% in the top ten. The sequenced sample was cord blood. These receptors were taken from a newborn girl in good health.

The chain couples TRBV20-1 to TRBJ1-5, with D perhaps matching TRBD1 (6 bases). The germline gives CDR1 DFQATT, CDR2 SNEGSKA (reference sequence). The CDR3 length is 14 residues. The germline V and J ends were trimmed by 4 bases and 0 bases, with 10 bases remaining between them. CDR3 in amino acids: CSATGVYSNQPQHF. In nucleotides, the CDR3 is TGCAGTGCTACAGGGGTTTATAGCAATCAGCCCCAGCATTTT.

DNA of the CDR3: TGTGCCAGCAGCGGCCCCGGGACCGGATCAAACTACGAGCAGTACTTC. The encoded protein is CASSGPGTGSNYEQYF. The chain couples TRBV5-6 to TRBJ2-7; D may be TRBD1 or TRBD2 (5 bases each). Trimming stripped 4 bases from V and 3 bases from J, with 20 bases between. The CDR3 runs to 16 residues. The germline V gene has CDR1 SGHDT and CDR2 YYEEEE. Based on the CDR3 plus reference TRBV5-6 and TRBJ2-7, the full variable domain is DAGVTQSPTHLIKTRGQQVTLRCSPKSGHDTVSWYQQALGQGPQFIFQYYEEEERQRGNFPDRFSGHQFPNYSSELNVNALLLGDSALYLCASSGPGTGSNYEQYFGPGTRLTVT.

This clonotype was detected only a few times. The chain is built from TRBV2 and TRBJ2-3, with 10 bases lining up with TRBD2. V dropped 1 base and J dropped 6; count of bases not matched to a gene: 4. The length of the CDR3 is 15 residues. Germline assignment: CDR1 SNHLY and CDR2 FYNNEI. CDR3 in amino acids: CASSEGLAGGDTQYF. The CDR3 DNA follows: TGTGCCAGCAGTGAAGGATTAGCGGGGGGTGATACGCAGTATTTT.

This clonotype showed up just a few times. The genes are TRBV10-1 and TRBJ1-1; D remains ambiguous. Trimming took off 3 bases at V and 1 base at J, with 12 bases between the two ends. There are 15 residues in the CDR3. Germline CDR1 is WNHNN and CDR2 is SYGVQD (reference sequence). CDR3 protein: CASSESRGWNTEAFF. CDR3 nucleotide sequence: TGCGCCAGCAGTGAATCTCGGGGTTGGAACACTGAAGCTTTCTTT.

This clonotype was seen a handful of times. This rearrangement joins TRBV7-9 to TRBJ2-4, with D possibly being TRBD2 (5 bases). The germline V gene has CDR1 SEHNR and CDR2 FQNEAQ (reference sequence). The CDR3 loop spans 15 amino acids. With 11 bases removed from V and 0 bases from J, the gap between germline ends came to 17 bases. In DNA, the CDR3 is TGTGCCTGCACGAAGGAGGATGGAGCCAAAAACATTCAGTACTTC. It is translated as CACTKEDGAKNIQYF.

This sequence joins TRBV29-1 and TRBJ1-1; the match to TRBD1 covers 7 bases. Germline V CDR1 and CDR2: SQVTM, ANQGSEA. With V trimmed by 4 bases and J by 0 bases, 14 bases remained unmatched. The CDR3 length is 17 residues. CDR3 protein: CSVGFKRTGSMNTEAFF. Here the CDR3 DNA reads TGCAGCGTTGGATTCAAGAGGACAGGAAGCATGAACACTGAAGCTTTCTTT.

The V and J genes are TRBV6-5 and TRBJ1-6; D not certain. Looked up from germline, CDR1 is MNHEY and CDR2 is SVGAGI. The CDR3 has 15 amino acids. Trimming pared 5 bases from V and 0 bases from J, leaving 8 bases between. CDR3 residues: CASSGGNSYNSPLHF. The CDR3, as DNA: TGTGCCAGCAGTGGTGGGAACTCCTATAATTCACCCCTCCACTTT.

This clonotype was seen ten or more times. This sequence joins TRBV5-5 and TRBJ2-1; a weak D match, TRBD2 (5 bases). The CDR3 length is 15 residues. CDR1 SGHKS and CDR2 YYEKEE come from the germline V gene (reference sequence). V was trimmed by 1 base and J by 8 bases, leaving 16 bases between them. Written as DNA, the CDR3 is TGTGCCAGCAGCTTGTCGCTATGGACTGGCGATGAGCAGTTCTTC. This encodes CASSLSLWTGDEQFF.

This clonotype has only a few counts. The chain couples TRBV3-1 to TRBJ1-2, with unresolved D. This CDR3 has 15 amino acids. Deletions cut 0 bases from V and 4 bases from J, with 12 bases between. Germline CDR1 reads LGHDT; CDR2 reads YNNKEL (reference sequence). The CDR3 loop reads CASSQDGGLGYGYTF. CDR3 DNA: TGTGCCAGCAGCCAAGATGGAGGGTTAGGCTATGGCTACACCTTC.

The chain recombines TRBV9 with TRBJ1-2; 7 bases are shared with TRBD1. The length of the CDR3 is 15 residues. The ends lost 6 bases at V and 4 bases at J; junction bases unmatched: 12. Germline lookup yields CDR1 SGDLS and CDR2 YYNGEE. In nucleotides, the CDR3 is TGTGCCAGCAACGCACCTAACAGGGGAGGCTATGGCTACACCTTC. Amino acid sequence: CASNAPNRGGYGYTF. The complete variable domain, with remaining parts taken from reference TRBV9 and TRBJ1-2, reads DSGVTQTPKHLITATGQRVTLRCSPRSGDLSVYWYQQSLDQGLQFLIQYYNGEERAKGNILERFSAQQFPDLHSELNLSSLELGDSALYFCASNAPNRGGYGYTFGSGTRLTVV.

The rearrangement joins TRBV20-1 to TRBJ1-2, with 8 bases aligning to TRBD1. The CDR3 is 14 residues long. CDR1 and CDR2 (germline): DFQATT, SNEGSKA (reference sequence). Unmatched junction bases numbered 4, after V lost 0 bases and J lost 4 bases. The CDR3 DNA is TGCAGTGCTAGAGATAGCACAGGGGGCTATGGCTACACCTTC. It encodes CSARDSTGGYGYTF.

This chain connects TRBV7-6 to TRBJ2-7; D unresolved. The CDR3 is 16 residues long. CDR1 SGHVS and CDR2 FNYEAQ come from the germline V gene. The V and J ends lost 4 bases and 5 bases respectively, with 21 bases between them. In DNA, the CDR3 is TGTGCCAGCAGCTCGAACCCGGCCATGTCAAAAAACGAGCAGTACTTC. Translation: CASSSNPAMSKNEQYF.

This clonotype was seen more than once but under ten times. This sequence joins TRBV12-3 or TRBV12-4 and TRBJ1-2, with TRBD1 as a possible D gene (6 bases). The V end was cut by 4 bases, the J end by 8 bases, with 26 bases between. This CDR3 region has 17 residues. CDR3 protein: CASSYADPGHPWGGYTF. The CDR3 coding sequence is TGTGCCAGCAGTTACGCGGACCCGGGACACCCATGGGGGGGCTACACCTTC.

This clonotype has only a few counts. The V call is TRBV6-2 or TRBV6-3, the J call TRBJ2-3; no firm D call. Trimming left V 1 base short and J 7 bases short, with 6 bases between. The CDR3 contains 12 residues. Germline V gene data show CDR1 as MNHEY and CDR2 as SVGEGT. CDR3 sequence reads: CASSYFRNTQYF. In DNA, the CDR3 is TGTGCCAGCAGTTACTTCCGGAATACGCAGTATTTT.

In this sample, this clonotype turned up many times. The CDR3 DNA reads as TGTGCCAGCAGCCAAGATGTGGACAGAAAAGAGACCCAGTACTTC. Its protein product is CASSQDVDRKETQYF. The chain employs TRBV4-2 and TRBJ2-5, with D perhaps matching TRBD1 (6 bases). CDR3 length: 15 amino acids. Germline CDR1 reads LGHNA; CDR2 reads YNFKEQ. V lost 0 bases and J 3 bases, leaving 11 bases between the germline ends.

The chain uses TRBV2 and TRBJ1-2; possibly TRBD1 for D (6 bases). This CDR3 is built from 15 residues. Germline CDR1 is SNHLY and CDR2 is FYNNEI. V was clipped by 4 bases and J by 1 base, with 13 bases between them. The CDR3 here is CASSVTGSGNYGYTF. The CDR3, as DNA: TGTGCCAGCAGTGTTACAGGGTCGGGTAACTATGGCTACACCTTC. The full variable domain, rest sourced from reference TRBV2 and TRBJ1-2, is EPEVTQTPSHQVTQMGQEVILRCVPISNHLYFYWYRQILGQKVEFLVSFYNNEISEKSEIFDDQFSVERPDGSNFTLKIRSTKLEDSAMYFCASSVTGSGNYGYTFGSGTRLTVV.

The chain couples TRBV12-3 or TRBV12-4 to TRBJ2-1, with D possibly TRBD2 on 5 matching bases. The CDR3 runs to 12 residues. V was clipped by 8 bases and J by 5 bases, with 10 bases between them. Here the CDR3 reads CASGMRDNEQFF. In nucleotides, the CDR3 is TGTGCCAGCGGCATGAGGGACAATGAGCAGTTCTTC.

The rearrangement links TRBV20-1 to TRBJ1-1; no reliable D call. The CDR3 is 11 amino acids. CDR1 and CDR2 (germline): DFQATT, SNEGSKA (reference sequence). Deletions cut 6 bases from V and 8 bases from J, with 13 bases between. This CDR3 reads CSAYKAGEAFF. The CDR3, as DNA: TGCAGTGCCTATAAGGCAGGAGAAGCTTTCTTT.

Points on this clonotype: A much larger clone differs by one base, so this may be a read error. V and J are TRBV29-1 and TRBJ2-1; TRBD1 agrees at 8 bases. Germline loops: CDR1 SQVTM, CDR2 ANQGSEA. With V trimmed by 4 bases and J by 10 bases, 9 bases remained unmatched. This CDR3 region has 13 residues. CDR3 DNA sequence: TGCAGCGTTGCACAGGGGGACTCCTACGAGCAGTTCTTC. Residues: CSVAQGDSYEQFF.

This clonotype was seen only a few times. CDR3 protein: CASSLHGLAGLSYEQYF. In DNA form, the CDR3 reads TGTGCCAGCAGTTTACATGGACTAGCGGGCCTCTCCTACGAGCAGTACTTC. The chain joins TRBV12-3 or TRBV12-4 to TRBJ2-7, with 11 positions matching TRBD2. J gave up 0 bases and V 2 bases, and 6 bases lay outside the gene matches. CDR3 length: 17 amino acids.

This clonotype was seen a handful of times. The chain links TRBV5-1 to TRBJ2-3; D gene uncertain. Germline V lookup: CDR1 SGHRS, CDR2 YFSETQ. The V end lost 3 bases, the J end lost 3 bases, and 8 bases lay between the germline ends. This CDR3 has 13 amino acids. CDR3 residues: CASSWTETDTQYF. DNA for the CDR3: TGCGCCAGCAGCTGGACGGAGACAGATACGCAGTATTTT.

The V call is TRBV19, the J call TRBJ2-3, with 12 bases identical to TRBD2. V shed 4 bases, J shed 0 bases, and the junction held 2 bases outside the gene matches. The CDR3 runs 16 residues. Germline values: CDR1 LNHDA, CDR2 SQIVND (reference sequence). CDR3: CASSTSGGASTDTQYF. As DNA, the CDR3 is TGTGCCAGTAGTACTAGCGGGGGGGCTAGCACAGATACGCAGTATTTT.

At least ten counts were recorded for this clonotype. A read error may account for a junction end that differs from germline. The rearrangement joins TRBV7-9 to TRBJ2-7; D remains unclear. CDR3 length: 12 residues. CDR1 and CDR2 from the germline V gene are SEHNR and FQNEAQ (reference sequence). The CDR3 DNA is TGTGCCAGCAGTTTAGAAGACTACGAGCAGTACTTC. This translates into CASSLEDYEQYF.